Included here is one T cell receptor (beta chain) sequence, with context. It lacks a known antigen. Per-nucleotide qualities are absent, and no much larger clonotype sits a single base away. The data were obtained in a study of OX40 agonist ivuxolimab in advanced cancers. About the full investigation: Ivuxolimab was a fully human IgG2 agonistic monoclonal antibody targeting the costimulatory receptor OX40 (CD134). Patients were allowed to have had prior anti-PD-1, anti-PD-L1 or anti-CTLA-4 therapy, and roughly 40% of the dose-escalation patients had been treated with checkpoint inhibitors. Of the 50 to 55 dose-escalation patients, hepatocellular carcinoma was present in approximately 20, melanoma in roughly 15, renal cell carcinoma in 9 and head and neck cancer in 9. Intravenous ivuxolimab was administered to patients every 2 weeks at six dose levels: 0.01, 0.1, 0.3, 1.5, 3 and 10 mg/kg. Partial responses occurred in three dose-escalation patients, of whom one had hepatocellular carcinoma and two had cutaneous melanoma. The paper covers the monotherapy dose-escalation part of the phase I ivuxolimab trial, which included N ≈ 57 patients. A male proportion of 70% to 90% and a mean age of 60 years, ranging from about 20 to 80, were recorded for the dose-escalation cohort. The point of sequencing TCRbeta in the periphery was to test whether ivuxolimab changed TCR sequence diversity and drove clonal T-cell expansion. Overall study results and their limits: Clonal expansion of both CD4+ and CD8+ blood T cells was observed from baseline to week 6 at doses 0.1 to 3.0 mg/kg. The antigen specificity of the peripheral T cells that underwent clonal expansion was not determined. After ivuxolimab, more expanded clones were found on average in CD8+ T cells than in CD4+ T cells. Partial responders in the 0.1-3.0 mg/kg groups had among the lowest normalized peripheral clonal expansion, especially among CD8+ T cells. Low levels of normalized T-cell clonal expansion were also shown by some nonresponding patients.

The trial excluded patients who had a history of autoimmune disease or were on systemic immunosuppression. In every dose cohort, peripheral blood was drawn for TCR sequencing at baseline, cycle 4 day 1, and cycle 7 day 1. Samples were obtained from an open-label, multicenter, first-in-human phase I dose-escalation trial of ivuxolimab. Adults with locally advanced or metastatic head and neck squamous cell, hepatocellular, melanoma or renal cell carcinoma were enrolled in the trial. Before TCR sequencing, CD4+ and CD8+ T cells were separately sorted from peripheral blood. Genomic DNA was isolated from the sorted cells so that the TCRbeta CDR3 region could be sequenced. The immunoSEQ Assay was used to sequence the TCRbeta CDR3 regions. TCRdb obtained this table from immuneACCESS and retained in-frame rearrangements with V and J assigned. These tables miss some clones; where compared with another copy, unresolved V genes account for less than half of the shortfall, and the remainder is unexplained. For this sample there are tens of thousands of clones; over 65% appear just once. The ten largest clones take up approximately 20% of the sample.

V and J are truncated by 2 bases and 3 bases respectively, leaving an intervening sequence of 8 bases. The germline V gene encodes CDR1 MNHNY and CDR2 SVGAGI (reference sequence). The CDR3 spans 14 residues, from the cysteine through the phenylalanine. The entry retains the CDR3 DNA only, 42 bases that are in frame from base 1. The sample in question was CD4+ or CD8+ T cells sorted from blood, obtained in a trial of the OX40 agonist ivuxolimab. Recombination connected TRBV6-6 to TRBJ2-1; TRBD1 is perhaps the D gene, given 6 matching bases. The source is an adult with an advanced solid tumor such as melanoma, head and neck, liver or kidney cancer. The bases read TGTGCCAGCAGTTACAACAGGGACTACAATGAGCAGTTCTTC. Its protein product is CASSYNRDYNEQFF.